This T cell receptor beta chain is from a study of cytomegalovirus exposure and HLA in healthy donors. Findings and caveats of the study: TCR beta V- and J-gene trimming was later associated with a missense DCLRE1C variant. In a later analysis, a genetic analysis reported fewer productive-TCR N-insertions in an Asian-associated ancestry cluster than the cohort average.

PCR was performed using 60 Vbeta and 13 Jbeta primers. Sequenced by immunoSEQ multiplex PCR; TCRdb stores in-frame clones only, minus some. The profile covers approximately 110,000 clones, with roughly four fifths appearing a single time and about 12% taken by the ten largest. The V and J ends lost 5 bases and 4 bases respectively, with 21 bases between them. The CDR3 is made up of 17 amino acids. The germline CDR1 and CDR2 sequences are SGHVS and FQNEAQ. With regard to this clone: No antigen is known for it.

The sequence was collected from a woman in her fifties or sixties in good health and CMV-seropositive. Sequences were obtained from PBMCs. The V call is TRBV7-8, the J call TRBJ2-1; possible D gene TRBD1, 9 bases. The CDR3 here is CASSRGGGTGSYNEQFF. The CDR3 region has the DNA TGTGCCAGCAGCCGGGGGGGTGGGACAGGGTCGTACAATGAGCAGTTCTTC.